These 21 T cell receptor beta chains share one sample of origin, sequenced in a study of T cells in Graves' hyperthyroidism and ophthalmopathy. Amplification yielded TCR beta CDR3 regions, with RNA transcripts as the source. HTBI primers were employed in a first-round RT-PCR of the TCR CDR3. TCRdb called the multiplex PCR reads again in MiXCR, with one record for every CDR3 protein. Of under 600,000 distinct CDR3 sequences listed, about a sixth are singletons. Sequencing was performed on blood. The origin of the receptors is a woman in her thirties or forties with Graves' ophthalmopathy.

This clonotype has a handful of counts. The chain carries TRBV29-1 and TRBJ1-1; no firm D call. Trimming pared 4 bases from V and 5 bases from J, leaving 14 bases between. The CDR3 covers 13 residues. Germline CDR1 is SQVTM and CDR2 is ANQGSEA. The CDR3 nucleotides read TGCAGCGTTGCGGTGCAGCCAGAAACTGAAGCTTTCTTT. Encoded protein: CSVAVQPETEAFF.

In this sample, this clonotype turned up many times. The chain uses TRBV6-2 or TRBV6-3 and TRBJ2-1; D is perhaps TRBD2 (5 bases). Germline V gene data show CDR1 as MNHEY and CDR2 as SVGEGT. The V end was cut by 5 bases, the J end by 11 bases, with 13 bases between. The CDR3 is made up of 12 amino acids. CDR3 region: CASSKDLMKQFF. The CDR3 DNA reads TGTGCCAGCAGTAAGGACTTGATGAAGCAGTTCTTC.

The chain couples TRBV6-2 or TRBV6-3 to TRBJ2-3, with 9 nucleotides matching TRBD1. The CDR3 is made up of 15 amino acids. V was pared by 2 bases and J by 5 bases, with 5 bases of the junction left unmatched. Germline lookup yields CDR1 MNHEY and CDR2 SVGEGT. The CDR3 region has the DNA TGTGCCAGCAGTTACCCGGGACAGGGTGTAGATACGCAGTATTTT. It codes for CASSYPGQGVDTQYF.

Note on this clonotype: This sequence may be a read error, since a much larger clone differs from it by one base. The V call is TRBV30, the J call TRBJ2-7; TRBD2 matches 8 bases. J lost 3 bases, V lost 8 bases, and 12 bases had no gene match. This CDR3 contains 14 residues. Germline V gene sequence: CDR1 GTSNPN, CDR2 SVGIG (reference sequence). CDR3 sequence: CALEDRGGFYEQYF. The CDR3 DNA is TGTGCCCTGGAGGATCGGGGGGGCTTCTACGAGCAGTACTTC. Full variable domain (rest looked up from reference TRBV30 and TRBJ2-7): SQTIHQWPATLVQPVGSPLSLECTVEGTSNPNLYWYRQAAGRGLQLLFYSVGIGQISSEVPQNLSASRPQDRQFILSSKKLLLSDSGFYLCALEDRGGFYEQYFGPGTRLTVT.

The V call is TRBV20-1, the J call TRBJ1-2, with unresolved D. Deletions cut 1 base from V and 0 bases from J, with 12 bases between. Germline values: CDR1 DFQATT, CDR2 SNEGSKA (reference sequence). The CDR3 consists of 15 residues. The CDR3 region is CSARGQANSNYGYTF. For the CDR3, the DNA is TGCAGTGCTAGAGGACAAGCCAATTCTAACTATGGCTACACCTTC.

This clonotype came up once. The final CDR3 position lacks the conserved phenylalanine or tryptophan, pointing to a likely read error. The chain recombines TRBV27 with TRBJ2-7; 10 bases line up with TRBD2. V shed 5 bases, J shed 4 bases, and the junction held 2 bases outside the gene matches. CDR1 MNHEY and CDR2 SMNVEV come from the germline V gene (reference sequence). This CDR3 contains 13 residues. CDR3 loop: CASSLTSGYEQYL. The CDR3 region has the DNA TGTGCCAGCAGTCTGACTAGCGGGTACGAGCAGTACCTC.

Only a few counts were recorded for this clonotype. V is TRBV11-2 and J is TRBJ1-3; D ambiguous. This CDR3 spans 13 amino acids. Per germline, CDR1 SGHAT and CDR2 FQNNGV. Trimming removed 4 bases at V and 4 bases at J, with 8 bases between. Here the CDR3 DNA reads TGTGCCAGCAGCTCCTGGGGAGGAAACACCATATATTTT. The encoded protein is CASSSWGGNTIYF.

This clonotype was detected ten times or more. J is TRBJ2-3 and V is TRBV2; no clear D gene. The V end lost 3 bases, the J end lost 0 bases, and 10 bases lay between the germline ends. The CDR3 length is 15 residues. Per the germline V gene, CDR1 is SNHLY and CDR2 is FYNNEI. CDR3 sequence (DNA): TGTGCCAGCAGTGATCACTTTCCTAGCACAGATACGCAGTATTTT. This translates into CASSDHFPSTDTQYF.

At least ten counts were recorded for this clonotype. The gene calls are TRBV3-1 and TRBJ1-1; no clear D gene. Per the germline V gene, CDR1 is LGHDT and CDR2 is YNNKEL (reference sequence). This CDR3 spans 15 amino acids. V lost 2 bases to trimming and J lost 1 base, with 11 bases between them. CDR3 protein: CASSQTYSENTEAFF. In DNA form, the CDR3 reads TGTGCCAGCAGCCAAACGTACAGCGAGAACACTGAAGCTTTCTTT.

The V call is TRBV19, the J call TRBJ2-5; 8 nucleotides agree with TRBD1. The CDR3 is 16 residues long. The germline V gene has CDR1 LNHDA and CDR2 SQIVND (reference sequence). With 5 bases clipped from V and 5 bases from J, the junction kept 13 bases outside the gene matches. This CDR3 reads CASSAGTGGDAETQYF. As DNA, the CDR3 is TGTGCCAGTAGTGCCGGGACAGGAGGCGACGCGGAGACCCAGTACTTC.

In its sample, this clonotype was seen a few times. The gene calls are TRBV12-3 or TRBV12-4 and TRBJ1-2; possibly TRBD1 for D (5 bases). The CDR3 loop spans 13 amino acids. The V gene lost 4 bases and the J gene lost 6 bases, with 12 bases spanning the gap. The CDR3 here is CASSSSRVDGYTF. The CDR3 DNA sequence: TGTGCCAGCAGTTCGTCCAGGGTCGATGGCTACACCTTC.

This clonotype was observed at least ten times. This chain connects TRBV12-3 or TRBV12-4 to TRBJ1-5; D unclear. The CDR3 contains 16 residues. V lost 1 base and J 0 bases, leaving 10 bases between the germline ends. CDR3 bases: TGTGCCAGCAGTTTAGAGGATAGGTATAGCAATCAGCCCCAGCATTTT. This sequence encodes CASSLEDRYSNQPQHF.

This clonotype was counted a single time. This may stem from a read error, because a much larger clone lies one nucleotide away. This rearrangement joins TRBV6-1 to TRBJ2-3, with D perhaps matching TRBD1 or TRBD2 (6 bases each). CDR1 is MNHNS and CDR2 is SASEGT in the germline V gene. The CDR3 has 15 amino acids. Trimming removed 0 bases at V and 3 bases at J, with 10 bases between. CDR3 protein: CASSEAGGTTDTQYF. CDR3 DNA sequence: TGTGCCAGCAGTGAAGCGGGGGGCACAACAGATACGCAGTATTTT.

This clonotype was recorded many times. The chain has TRBV2 and TRBJ1-1; TRBD1 aligns across 7 bases. Per germline, CDR1 SNHLY and CDR2 FYNNEI. This CDR3 spans 13 amino acids. With V trimmed by 10 bases and J by 0 bases, 5 bases remained unmatched. The CDR3 DNA follows: TGTGCCACCAGACAGGGTTTGAACACTGAAGCTTTCTTT. Translation gives CATRQGLNTEAFF.

There are a few counts of this clonotype. The V gene is TRBV4-1, the J gene TRBJ1-2, with unresolved D. Trimming took off 0 bases at V and 4 bases at J, with 12 bases between the two ends. This CDR3 contains 15 residues. Germline V gives CDR1 MGHRA, CDR2 YSYEKL. This CDR3 reads CASSQDGDTPYGYTF. In DNA form, the CDR3 reads TGCGCCAGCAGCCAAGATGGCGACACCCCCTATGGCTACACCTTC.

This clonotype has a handful of counts. The genes are TRBV6-1 and TRBJ2-5, with TRBD2 as a possible D gene (6 bases). The CDR3 extends over 13 amino acids. Germline V gene data show CDR1 as MNHNS and CDR2 as SASEGT. Trimming shortened V by 4 bases and J by 7 bases, and 13 bases separated the two germline ends. CDR3 amino acids: CASSGVGGGTQYF. The DNA for the CDR3 is TGTGCCAGCAGTGGAGTCGGGGGTGGGACCCAGTACTTC.

This clonotype was seen only a few times. This chain links TRBV12-3 or TRBV12-4 with TRBJ1-6; weak D call: TRBD1 (6 bases). This CDR3 is 14 amino acids long. Trimming stripped 3 bases from V and 7 bases from J, with 10 bases between. In DNA, the CDR3 is TGTGCCAGCAGTTTTGGACAGCTGAATTCACCCCTCCACTTT. Amino acid sequence: CASSFGQLNSPLHF.

This clonotype was detected many times. The genes are TRBV18 and TRBJ2-3; D is unclear. Germline V CDR1 and CDR2: KGHSH, LQKENI. The CDR3 length is 13 residues. V was shortened by 5 bases and J by 6 bases, with 12 bases between the two germline ends. The CDR3 bases are TGTGCCAGCTCATCGGCTCTGCGGGATACGCAGTATTTT. Translating it yields CASSSALRDTQYF.

V and J are TRBV9 and TRBJ1-3, with D possibly being TRBD1 (5 bases). V lost 0 bases, J lost 2 bases, and 6 bases lay in between. This CDR3 has 14 residues. In germline, CDR1 is SGDLS, CDR2 YYNGEE. Here the CDR3 reads CASSVETAGNTIYF. The CDR3 DNA sequence: TGTGCCAGCAGCGTAGAGACAGCTGGAAACACCATATATTTT.

This clonotype was observed at least ten times. J is TRBJ2-2 and V is TRBV11-2; D possibly corresponds to TRBD2 (7 bases). This CDR3 is 17 amino acids long. CDR1 is SGHAT, CDR2 FQNNGV, per germline. V dropped 2 bases and J dropped 6 bases, with 19 bases sitting between them. CDR3 sequence: CASSLKTGGGRAGELFF. Here the CDR3 DNA reads TGTGCCAGCAGCTTAAAGACCGGGGGCGGGAGAGCCGGGGAGCTGTTTTTT. Full variable domain (rest looked up from reference TRBV11-2 and TRBJ2-2): EAGVAQSPRYKIIEKRQSVAFWCNPISGHATLYWYQQILGQGPKLLIQFQNNGVVDDSQLPKDRFSAERLKGVDSTLKIQPAKLEDSAVYLCASSLKTGGGRAGELFFGEGSRLTVL.

This chain links TRBV4-1 with TRBJ1-1; no firm D call. CDR3 length: 12 residues. V was pared by 1 base and J by 6 bases, with 6 bases between. Per germline, CDR1 MGHRA and CDR2 YSYEKL. The CDR3: CASSQVAAEAFF. CDR3 nucleotides: TGCGCCAGCAGCCAAGTCGCGGCTGAAGCTTTCTTT.